This entry lists 14 T cell receptor beta chains sequenced from one sample in a study of blood T cell repertoires in COVID-19. Repertoires were generated with immunoSEQ multiplex PCR, while TCRdb's copy carries only in-frame clones and drops some. The profile shows 100,000 to 150,000 clones, 70% to 80% of them singletons. Material: peripheral blood. Receptors originate from a man aged 35 to 55 with active or convalescent COVID-19.

The chain is built from TRBV19 and TRBJ2-7, with 10 positions matching TRBD1. The junction had 9 bases not matched to a gene; V was cut back by 5 bases and J by 8 bases. CDR1 is LNHDA, CDR2 SQIVND, per germline (reference sequence). This CDR3 comprises 14 residues. The CDR3 nucleotides are TGTGCCAGTAGTGTTATGGGACAGGGGAACAAGCAGTACTTC. Translated: CASSVMGQGNKQYF.

The chain uses TRBV24-1 and TRBJ2-7, with D possibly TRBD1 on 6 matching bases. The germline V gene encodes CDR1 KGHDR and CDR2 SFDVKD. V shed 4 bases and J shed 5 bases, with 11 bases lying between them. The CDR3 extends over 13 amino acids. CDR3 region: CATSEGQEDEQYF. The CDR3 nucleotides are TGTGCCACCAGTGAGGGACAAGAGGACGAGCAGTACTTC.

The genes are TRBV6-5 and TRBJ1-4; 8 positions match TRBD1. V was pared by 2 bases and J by 7 bases, with 6 bases of the junction left unmatched. CDR3 length: 15 residues. The germline V gene encodes CDR1 MNHEY and CDR2 SVGAGI. The CDR3 protein is CASSYRQGRGEKLFF. Written as DNA, the CDR3 is TGTGCCAGCAGTTACAGACAGGGGCGAGGTGAAAAACTGTTTTTT.

The V and J genes are TRBV5-1 and TRBJ1-2; TRBD1 matches 7 bases. Germline V lookup: CDR1 SGHRS, CDR2 YFSETQ. The ends lost 5 bases at V and 7 bases at J; junction bases unmatched: 14. The CDR3 is made up of 15 amino acids. CDR3 coding DNA: TGCGCCAGCAGGGGGGAACAGGGGCAGAGTTTTGGCTACACCTTC. It encodes CASRGEQGQSFGYTF.

V and J are TRBV28 and TRBJ2-5, with 11 bases identical to TRBD1. CDR1 is MDHEN, CDR2 SYDVKM, per germline. This CDR3 has 13 amino acids. V was pared by 8 bases and J by 5 bases, with 4 bases of the junction left unmatched. The CDR3, as DNA: TGTGCCAGCCGGGACAGGGGGAGGGAGACCCAGTACTTC. This sequence encodes CASRDRGRETQYF.

The genes are TRBV28 and TRBJ2-3; TRBD2 aligns across 12 bases. This CDR3 is built from 16 residues. Germline V gene data show CDR1 as MDHEN and CDR2 as SYDVKM. With V trimmed by 5 bases and J by 1 base, 4 bases remained unmatched. The CDR3 coding sequence is TGTGCCAGCAGTCAAACTAGCGGGGGGCGCACAGATACGCAGTATTTT. This encodes CASSQTSGGRTDTQYF. The variable domain in full, completed from reference TRBV28 and TRBJ2-3, reads DVKVTQSSRYLVKRTGEKVFLECVQDMDHENMFWYRQDPGLGLRLIYFSYDVKMKEKGDIPEGYSVSREKKERFSLILESASTNQTSMYLCASSQTSGGRTDTQYFGPGTRLTVL.

The DNA of the CDR3 is TGTGCCAGCAGTTACTTACAGGCCGAAGCTAACTATGGCTACACCTTC. Residues: CASSYLQAEANYGYTF. The rearrangement uses TRBV6-5 and TRBJ1-2; tentatively, D is TRBD1 (5 bases). The CDR3 consists of 16 residues. Looked up from germline, CDR1 is MNHEY and CDR2 is SVGAGI. The V gene lost 1 base and the J gene lost 0 bases, with 12 bases spanning the gap.

V is TRBV28 and J is TRBJ2-3, with 9 bases lining up with TRBD1. Germline V lookup: CDR1 MDHEN, CDR2 SYDVKM. The junction had 8 bases not matched to a gene; V was cut back by 6 bases and J by 4 bases. The CDR3 totals 15 residues. CDR3 bases: TGTGCCAGCAGCCCCCTGGACAGGGGAGCAGATACGCAGTATTTT. Protein sequence: CASSPLDRGADTQYF.

The chain couples TRBV11-2 to TRBJ2-2; weak D call: TRBD2 (6 bases). Trimming pared 3 bases from V and 4 bases from J, leaving 12 bases between. Germline V gene data show CDR1 as SGHAT and CDR2 as FQNNGV. CDR3 length: 15 amino acids. This CDR3 reads CASSFSSDTTGELFF. The CDR3 nucleotides are TGTGCCAGCAGCTTTTCTAGCGACACCACCGGGGAGCTGTTTTTT.

This chain connects TRBV19 to TRBJ2-1; 13 bases fit TRBD2. The CDR3 is 16 amino acids. J lost 9 bases, V lost 4 bases, and 9 bases had no gene match. The V gene's germline CDR1 is LNHDA and CDR2 SQIVND (reference sequence). The CDR3 here is CASSTRTSGSSGEQFF. The CDR3 nucleotides read TGTGCCAGTAGTACCCGGACTAGCGGGAGTAGCGGTGAGCAGTTCTTC.

Only one count was recorded for this clone. The genes are TRBV5-6 and TRBJ2-5; 10 bases align to TRBD2. V was pared by 2 bases and J by 6 bases, with 10 bases of the junction left unmatched. The germline gives CDR1 SGHDT, CDR2 YYEEEE. The CDR3 covers 16 residues. DNA for the CDR3: TGTGCCAGCAGCTTTTCCACTAGCGGGGTTTGGAAGACCCAGTACTTC. Protein: CASSFSTSGVWKTQYF. Based on the CDR3 plus reference TRBV5-6 and TRBJ2-5, the full variable domain is DAGVTQSPTHLIKTRGQQVTLRCSPKSGHDTVSWYQQALGQGPQFIFQYYEEEERQRGNFPDRFSGHQFPNYSSELNVNALLLGDSALYLCASSFSTSGVWKTQYFGPGTRLLVL.

The chain uses TRBV6-5 and TRBJ2-5; the match to TRBD1 covers 8 bases. The CDR3 has 15 residues. Germline V gives CDR1 MNHEY, CDR2 SVGAGI. Losses at the gene ends were 6 bases for V and 4 bases for J; bases not matched to a gene: 10. Here the CDR3 DNA reads TGTGCCAGCAGCCGCCAAAGCAGGGGGCGAGAGACCCAGTACTTC. Protein product: CASSRQSRGRETQYF.

This chain joins TRBV28 and TRBJ1-5, with D possibly matching TRBD1 (6 bases). Looked up from germline, CDR1 is MDHEN and CDR2 is SYDVKM. V was clipped by 8 bases and J by 2 bases, with 19 bases between them. This CDR3 has 16 amino acids. The CDR3 loop reads CASFEGGANGNQPQHF. The DNA of the CDR3 is TGTGCCAGCTTTGAGGGGGGGGCCAATGGCAATCAGCCCCAGCATTTT.

This clone has only one observation. The V call is TRBV5-4, the J call TRBJ2-3, with a possible D match to TRBD2 (5 bases). The CDR3 consists of 14 residues. Trimming stripped 6 bases from V and 5 bases from J, with 16 bases between. The germline gives CDR1 SGHNT, CDR2 YYREEE (reference sequence). The CDR3: CASTLGVARDTQYF. CDR3 nucleotides: TGTGCCAGCACCCTCGGGGTAGCGAGAGATACGCAGTATTTT. Together with reference TRBV5-4 and TRBJ2-3, the CDR3 gives the full variable domain: ETGVTQSPTHLIKTRGQQVTLRCSSQSGHNTVSWYQQALGQGPQFIFQYYREEENGRGNFPPRFSGLQFPNYSSELNVNALELDDSALYLCASTLGVARDTQYFGPGTRLTVL.